This is a list of T cell receptor beta chains from one sample in a study of cytomegalovirus exposure and HLA in healthy donors. Libraries were prepared by immunoSEQ multiplex PCR; TCRdb keeps only in-frame clonotypes and omits some of them. The sample includes fewer than 90,000 clones, less than 80% of them seen just once. Specimen: PBMCs. The receptors shown here come from a male donor in good health and CMV-seronegative. The CDR3 runs from the conserved cysteine through the conserved F or W. Each record gives: CDR3 protein, CDR3 DNA, J gene, clone size, V gene, D gene. The D gene is left open where the match is weak. Part of the rows lack a size; the others show once, few, many or a class for expanded clones.

CDR3: CASSSRDRGFLLGYTF
DNA: TGTGCCAGCAGTTCCCGGGACAGGGGGTTTCTGCTCGGCTACACCTTC
J: TRBJ1-2
size: -
V: TRBV27
D: TRBD1

CDR3: CASSQPGQGSYEQYF
DNA: TGTGCCAGCAGCCAACCGGGACAGGGTTCCTACGAGCAGTACTTC
J: TRBJ2-7
size: -
V: TRBV14
D: TRBD1

CDR3: CASSLWTPSGANVLTF
DNA: TGTGCCAGCAGTCTCTGGACTCCCTCTGGGGCCAACGTCCTGACTTTC
J: TRBJ2-6
size: once
V: TRBV28
D: -

CDR3: CASSPPSKAGVLYGYTF
DNA: TGTGCCAGCTCACCACCCTCCAAGGCAGGGGTTCTCTATGGCTACACCTTC
J: TRBJ1-2
size: -
V: TRBV18
D: -

CDR3: CASSTSPGRVGANVLTF
DNA: TGTGCCAGCAGCACAAGCCCGGGGAGGGTAGGGGCCAACGTCCTGACTTTC
J: TRBJ2-6
size: once
V: TRBV7-8
D: TRBD2

CDR3: CASSLRLAGDGWFF
DNA: TGTGCCAGCAGCCTGAGACTAGCGGGAGACGGCTGGTTCTTC
J: TRBJ2-1
size: -
V: TRBV7-2
D: TRBD2

CDR3: CASSLLGQRMISGANVLTF
DNA: TGTGCCAGCAGCTTGTTAGGACAGAGGATGATCTCTGGGGCCAACGTCCTGACTTTC
J: TRBJ2-6
size: -
V: TRBV5-4
D: -

CDR3: CASSLLSDGGPRGTQYF
DNA: TGTGCCAGCAGTTTATTGAGCGACGGGGGTCCCCGAGGGACCCAGTACTTC
J: TRBJ2-5
size: -
V: TRBV28
D: -

CDR3: CASGLETGTKAFF
DNA: TGTGCTAGTGGTTTGGAGACCGGGACTAAAGCTTTCTTT
J: TRBJ1-1
size: -
V: TRBV12-5
D: -

CDR3: CASSQRGQTYEQYF
DNA: TGTGCCAGCAGCCAGCGGGGACAGACCTACGAGCAGTACTTC
J: TRBJ2-7
size: -
V: TRBV16
D: -

CDR3: CASSPRGVMNTEAFF
DNA: TGTGCCAGCAGTCCCCGGGGAGTCATGAACACTGAAGCTTTCTTT
J: TRBJ1-1
size: -
V: TRBV27
D: -

CDR3: CASSLGGTSSYNEQFF
DNA: TGTGCCAGCAGTTTAGGGGGGACTAGCTCCTACAATGAGCAGTTCTTC
J: TRBJ2-1
size: -
V: TRBV28
D: TRBD2

CDR3: CASSWGSYEQYF
DNA: TGTGCCAGCAGTTGGGGCTCTTACGAGCAGTACTTC
J: TRBJ2-7
size: -
V: TRBV5-6
D: -

CDR3: CSFTGGPTDTQYF
DNA: TGCAGCTTCACAGGGGGTCCCACAGATACGCAGTATTTT
J: TRBJ2-3
size: few
V: TRBV29-1
D: TRBD1

CDR3: CASSETGGQGNYEQYF
DNA: TGTGCCAGCAGCGAGACGGGGGGACAGGGGAATTACGAGCAGTACTTC
J: TRBJ2-7
size: -
V: TRBV7-8
D: TRBD1

CDR3: CAIALATNTGELFF
DNA: TGTGCCATCGCACTAGCGACGAACACCGGGGAGCTGTTTTTT
J: TRBJ2-2
size: -
V: TRBV10-3
D: TRBD2